This T cell receptor (beta chain) was observed in a study of blood T cell dynamics during melanoma immunotherapy. The study, taken as a whole, reports: Whether repertoire-driving clones were melanoma-specific could not be determined.

TCRdb keeps only in-frame clones here, not all; method: immunoSEQ multiplex PCR. The profile covers roughly 10,000 clones, with roughly 86% appearing a single time and less than 15% taken by the ten largest. This clone showed up just a few times. The antigen is undetermined. The length of the CDR3 is 12 residues. The germline V gene has CDR1 SGHTA and CDR2 FQGNSA. J gave up 6 bases and V 2 bases, and 1 base lay outside the gene matches. Time point noted: pre-treatment baseline. This clonotype originated in a human donor with melanoma. Here the sequenced sample was blood, taken from a patient treated with checkpoint blockade. The chain has TRBV7-2 and TRBJ2-7, with TRBD1 matching over 7 bases. CDR3 residues: CASSLTGVEQYF. In nucleotides, the CDR3 is TGTGCCAGCAGCTTAACAGGGGTCGAGCAGTACTTC.